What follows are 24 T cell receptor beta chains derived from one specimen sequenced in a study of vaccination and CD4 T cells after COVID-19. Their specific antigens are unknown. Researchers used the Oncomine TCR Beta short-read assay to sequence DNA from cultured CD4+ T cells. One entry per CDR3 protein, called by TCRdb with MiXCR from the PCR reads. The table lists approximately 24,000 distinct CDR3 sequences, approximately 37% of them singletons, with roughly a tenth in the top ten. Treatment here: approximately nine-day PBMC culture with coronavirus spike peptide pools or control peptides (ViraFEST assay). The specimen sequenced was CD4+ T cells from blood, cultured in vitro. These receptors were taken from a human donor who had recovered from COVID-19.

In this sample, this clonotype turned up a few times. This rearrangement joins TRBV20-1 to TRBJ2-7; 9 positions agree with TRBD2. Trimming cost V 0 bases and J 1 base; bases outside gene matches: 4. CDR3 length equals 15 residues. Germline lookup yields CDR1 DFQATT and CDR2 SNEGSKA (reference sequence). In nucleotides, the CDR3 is TGCAGTGCTAGAGATCCGAGCGGGGGGTCCTACGAGCAGTACTTC. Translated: CSARDPSGGSYEQYF.

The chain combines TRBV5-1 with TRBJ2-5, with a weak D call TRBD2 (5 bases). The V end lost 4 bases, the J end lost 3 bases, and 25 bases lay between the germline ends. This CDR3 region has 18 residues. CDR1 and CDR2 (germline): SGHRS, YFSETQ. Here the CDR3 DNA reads TGCGCCAGCAGCCAACCCGGGGTGGCGCTAAATAGGAAAGAGACCCAGTACTTC. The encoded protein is CASSQPGVALNRKETQYF.

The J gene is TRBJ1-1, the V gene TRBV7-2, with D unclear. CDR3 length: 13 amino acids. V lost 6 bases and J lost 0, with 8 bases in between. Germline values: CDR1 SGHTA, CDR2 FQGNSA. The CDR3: CASRTEMNTEAFF. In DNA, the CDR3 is TGTGCCAGCAGGACCGAAATGAACACTGAAGCTTTCTTT.

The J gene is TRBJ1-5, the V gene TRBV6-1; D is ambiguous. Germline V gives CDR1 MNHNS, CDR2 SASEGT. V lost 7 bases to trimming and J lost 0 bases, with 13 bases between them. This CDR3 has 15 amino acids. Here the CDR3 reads CASIGVGSSNQPQHF. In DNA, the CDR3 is TGTGCCAGCATCGGCGTCGGAAGTAGCAATCAGCCCCAGCATTTT.

The CDR3 spells CASSPGGGPNSYEQYF. CDR3 nucleotide sequence: TGCGCCAGCAGCCCTGGAGGGGGGCCCAACTCCTACGAGCAGTACTTC. The V call is TRBV4-3, the J call TRBJ2-7, with D perhaps being TRBD1 or TRBD2 (6 bases each). The CDR3 has 16 residues. Germline V gene sequence: CDR1 LGHNA, CDR2 YSLEER. V shed 4 bases and J shed 0 bases, with 16 bases lying between them.

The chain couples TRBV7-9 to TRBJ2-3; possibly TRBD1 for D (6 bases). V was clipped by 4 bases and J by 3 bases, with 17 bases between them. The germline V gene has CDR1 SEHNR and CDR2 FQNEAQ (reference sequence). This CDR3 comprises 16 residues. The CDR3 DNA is TGTGCCAGCAGCTCCCCCCCCCGCAGGGGAACAGATACGCAGTATTTT. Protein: CASSSPPRRGTDTQYF.

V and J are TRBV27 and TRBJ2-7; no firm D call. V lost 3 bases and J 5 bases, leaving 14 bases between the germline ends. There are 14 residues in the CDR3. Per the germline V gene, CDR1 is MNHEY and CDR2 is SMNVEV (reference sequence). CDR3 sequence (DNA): TGTGCCAGCAGTTTGGTAGGGATTAGGCACGAGCAGTACTTC. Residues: CASSLVGIRHEQYF.

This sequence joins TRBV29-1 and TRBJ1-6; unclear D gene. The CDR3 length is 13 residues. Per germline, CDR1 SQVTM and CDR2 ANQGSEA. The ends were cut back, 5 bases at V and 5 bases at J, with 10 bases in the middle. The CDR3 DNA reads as TGCAGCGTTCAGGAGACTCATAATTCACCCCTCCACTTT. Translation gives CSVQETHNSPLHF.

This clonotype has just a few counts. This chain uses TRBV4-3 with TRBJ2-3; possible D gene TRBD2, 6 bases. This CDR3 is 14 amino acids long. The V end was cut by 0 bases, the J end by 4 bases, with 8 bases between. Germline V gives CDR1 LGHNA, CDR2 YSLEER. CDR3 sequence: CASSQDRLADTQYF. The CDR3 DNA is TGCGCCAGCAGCCAAGATAGACTAGCAGATACGCAGTATTTT.

CDR3 coding DNA: TGTGCCCCCCGGGACAAGGCCCCCAACTATGGCTACACCTTC. This translates into CAPRDKAPNYGYTF. The gene calls are TRBV7-8 and TRBJ1-2; the D gene is possibly TRBD1 (6 bases). Trimming took off 11 bases at V and 2 bases at J, with 18 bases between the two ends. This CDR3 spans 14 amino acids. Germline-derived CDR1 and CDR2 are SGHVS and FQNEAQ.

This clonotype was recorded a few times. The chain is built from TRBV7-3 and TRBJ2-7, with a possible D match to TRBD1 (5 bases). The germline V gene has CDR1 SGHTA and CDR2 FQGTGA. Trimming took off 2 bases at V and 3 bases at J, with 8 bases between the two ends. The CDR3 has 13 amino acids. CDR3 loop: CASSLGARYEQYF. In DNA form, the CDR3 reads TGTGCCAGCAGCTTAGGGGCGCGCTACGAGCAGTACTTC. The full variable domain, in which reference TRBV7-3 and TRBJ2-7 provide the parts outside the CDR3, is GAGVSQTPSNKVTEKGKYVELRCDPISGHTALYWYRQSLGQGPEFLIYFQGTGAADDSGLPNDRFFAVRPEGSVSTLKIQRTERGDSAVYLCASSLGARYEQYFGPGTRLTVT.

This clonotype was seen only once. CDR3 sequence (DNA): TGCGCCAGCAGCCAAGGGGCAGGGGAAGGTTACGAGCAGTACTTC. Protein sequence: CASSQGAGEGYEQYF. V is TRBV4-1 and J is TRBJ2-7, with D possibly being TRBD1 (6 bases). The V gene lost 1 base and the J gene lost 4 bases, with 14 bases spanning the gap. There are 15 residues in the CDR3. Germline V gene data show CDR1 as MGHRA and CDR2 as YSYEKL.

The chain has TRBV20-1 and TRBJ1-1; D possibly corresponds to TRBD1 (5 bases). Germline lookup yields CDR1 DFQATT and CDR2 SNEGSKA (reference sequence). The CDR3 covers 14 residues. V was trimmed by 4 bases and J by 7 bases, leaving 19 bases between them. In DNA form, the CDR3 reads TGCAGTGCTACCTTCCCCCGAGGACAACGTGAAGCTTTCTTT. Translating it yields CSATFPRGQREAFF.

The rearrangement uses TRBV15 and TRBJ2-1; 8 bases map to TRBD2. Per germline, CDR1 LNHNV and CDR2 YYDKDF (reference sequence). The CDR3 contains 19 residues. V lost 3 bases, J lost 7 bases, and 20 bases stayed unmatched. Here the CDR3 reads CATSRGGGTAGGSGNEQFF. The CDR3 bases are TGTGCCACCAGCAGGGGCGGGGGGACGGCGGGAGGCTCGGGGAATGAGCAGTTCTTC.

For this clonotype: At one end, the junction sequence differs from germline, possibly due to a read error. The CDR3 loop is CASSSRATGGQETQYF. In nucleotides, the CDR3 is TGTGCTAGCAGCTCGAGGGCGACAGGGGGCCAAGAGACCCAGTACTTC. V gene TRBV7-6 combines with J gene TRBJ2-5; TRBD1 matches at 9 bases. This CDR3 spans 16 amino acids. Per the germline V gene, CDR1 is SGHVS and CDR2 is FNYEAQ.

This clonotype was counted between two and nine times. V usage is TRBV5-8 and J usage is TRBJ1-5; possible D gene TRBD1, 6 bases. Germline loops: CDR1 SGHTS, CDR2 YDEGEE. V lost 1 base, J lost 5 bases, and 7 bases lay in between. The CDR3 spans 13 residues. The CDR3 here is CASSLRQDQPQHF. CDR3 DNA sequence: TGTGCCAGCAGCTTGCGACAGGATCAGCCCCAGCATTTT.

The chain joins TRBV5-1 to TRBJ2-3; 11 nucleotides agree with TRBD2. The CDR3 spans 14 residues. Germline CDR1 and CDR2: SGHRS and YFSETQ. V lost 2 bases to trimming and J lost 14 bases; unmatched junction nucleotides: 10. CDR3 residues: CASSFEVAGGPRYF. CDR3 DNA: TGCGCCAGCAGCTTTGAGGTAGCGGGGGGGCCGCGGTATTTT.

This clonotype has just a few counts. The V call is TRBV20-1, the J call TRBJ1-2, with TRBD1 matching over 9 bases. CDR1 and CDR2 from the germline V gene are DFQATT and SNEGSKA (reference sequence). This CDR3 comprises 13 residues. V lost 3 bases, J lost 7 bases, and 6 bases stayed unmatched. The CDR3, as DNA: TGCAGTGCTAGTACAGGGGGCTATTCTGGCTACACCTTC. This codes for CSASTGGYSGYTF.

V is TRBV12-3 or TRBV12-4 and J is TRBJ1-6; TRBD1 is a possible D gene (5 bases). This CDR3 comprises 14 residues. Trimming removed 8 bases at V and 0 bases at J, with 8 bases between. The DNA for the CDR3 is TGTGCCAGCTCCAGGGTCTCCTATAATTCACCCCTCCACTTT. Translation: CASSRVSYNSPLHF.

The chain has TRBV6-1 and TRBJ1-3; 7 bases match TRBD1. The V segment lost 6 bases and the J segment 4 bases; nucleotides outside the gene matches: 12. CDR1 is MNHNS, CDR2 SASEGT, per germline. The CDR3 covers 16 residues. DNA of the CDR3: TGTGCCAGCAGCTTAACAAGACAGGGTAGAGGAAACACCATATATTTT. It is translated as CASSLTRQGRGNTIYF.

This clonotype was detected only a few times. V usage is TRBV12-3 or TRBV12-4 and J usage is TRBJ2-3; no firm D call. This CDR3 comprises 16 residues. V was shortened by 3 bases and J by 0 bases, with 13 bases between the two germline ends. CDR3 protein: CASSFDDRSSTDTQYF. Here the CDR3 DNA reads TGTGCCAGCAGTTTTGACGATCGCTCTAGCACAGATACGCAGTATTTT.

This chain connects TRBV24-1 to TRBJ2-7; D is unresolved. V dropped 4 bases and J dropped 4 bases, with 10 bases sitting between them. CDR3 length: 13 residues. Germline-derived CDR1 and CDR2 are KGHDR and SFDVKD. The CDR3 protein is CATSEPTTYEQYF. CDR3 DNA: TGTGCCACCAGTGAACCAACTACGTACGAGCAGTACTTC.

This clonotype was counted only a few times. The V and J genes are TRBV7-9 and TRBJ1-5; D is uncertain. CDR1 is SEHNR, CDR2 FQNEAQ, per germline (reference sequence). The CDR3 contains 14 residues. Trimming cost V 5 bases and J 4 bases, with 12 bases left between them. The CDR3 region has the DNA TGTGCCAGCAGCCAATCAGACGGGAATCAGCCCCAGCATTTT. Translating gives CASSQSDGNQPQHF.

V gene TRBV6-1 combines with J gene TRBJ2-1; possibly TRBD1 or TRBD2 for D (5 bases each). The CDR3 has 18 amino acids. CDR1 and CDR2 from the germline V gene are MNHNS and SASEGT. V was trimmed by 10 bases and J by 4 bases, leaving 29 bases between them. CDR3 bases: TGTGCCACCCGCCGGGTAGTTTGGCCGCGAGGGGAGTACAATGAGCAGTTCTTC. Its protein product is CATRRVVWPRGEYNEQFF.